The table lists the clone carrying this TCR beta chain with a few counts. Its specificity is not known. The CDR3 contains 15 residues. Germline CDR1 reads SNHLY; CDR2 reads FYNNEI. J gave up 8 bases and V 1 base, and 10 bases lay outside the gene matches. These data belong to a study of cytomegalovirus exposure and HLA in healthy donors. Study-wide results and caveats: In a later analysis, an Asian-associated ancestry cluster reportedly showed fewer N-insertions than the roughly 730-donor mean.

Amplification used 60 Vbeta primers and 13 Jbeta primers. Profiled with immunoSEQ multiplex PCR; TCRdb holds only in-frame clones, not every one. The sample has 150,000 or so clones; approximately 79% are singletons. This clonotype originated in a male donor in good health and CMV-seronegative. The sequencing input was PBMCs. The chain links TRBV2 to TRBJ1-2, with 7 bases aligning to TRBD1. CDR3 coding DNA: TGTGCCAGCAGTGAAGGACCGACAGGGAATTGGGGCTACACCTTC. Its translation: CASSEGPTGNWGYTF. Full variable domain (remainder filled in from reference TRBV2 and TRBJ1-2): EPEVTQTPSHQVTQMGQEVILRCVPISNHLYFYWYRQILGQKVEFLVSFYNNEISEKSEIFDDQFSVERPDGSNFTLKIRSTKLEDSAMYFCASSEGPTGNWGYTFGSGTRLTVV.